This T cell receptor beta chain was observed in a study of graft-versus-host responses after intestinal transplantation. Study-wide context: All of the recipients had induction that used anti-thymocyte globulin, then tacrolimus and steroids for approximately 3 years. Broader study findings: Early declines in HvG clones that occurred post-transplant were associated with peak circulating GvH clone levels. When patients had graft-donor T cell macrochimerism, their allografts held high graft-versus-host to host-versus-graft clonal ratios. Investigators detected GvH clones in recipient marrow, with some emerging earlier in ileum or blood.

CDR3 size: 13 residues. Germline V lookup: CDR1 SQVTM, CDR2 ANQGSEA. J lost 7 bases, V lost 4 bases, and 6 bases had no gene match. A remark on this clone: Antigen specificity is unknown.

TCRdb's copy holds only in-frame clones and misses some; the assay was immunoSEQ multiplex PCR. The sample has 40,000 to 45,000 clones; about 90% are singletons. Specimen: PBMCs, collected 314 days after intestinal transplant. The receptor was derived from a human patient who received an intestinal transplant, so some T cells may come from the graft donor. The J gene is TRBJ2-1, the V gene TRBV29-1; 8 positions agree with TRBD2. The CDR3 sequence is CSVASGGGNEQFF. The CDR3 nucleotides read TGCAGCGTTGCGTCGGGAGGGGGTAATGAGCAGTTCTTC.